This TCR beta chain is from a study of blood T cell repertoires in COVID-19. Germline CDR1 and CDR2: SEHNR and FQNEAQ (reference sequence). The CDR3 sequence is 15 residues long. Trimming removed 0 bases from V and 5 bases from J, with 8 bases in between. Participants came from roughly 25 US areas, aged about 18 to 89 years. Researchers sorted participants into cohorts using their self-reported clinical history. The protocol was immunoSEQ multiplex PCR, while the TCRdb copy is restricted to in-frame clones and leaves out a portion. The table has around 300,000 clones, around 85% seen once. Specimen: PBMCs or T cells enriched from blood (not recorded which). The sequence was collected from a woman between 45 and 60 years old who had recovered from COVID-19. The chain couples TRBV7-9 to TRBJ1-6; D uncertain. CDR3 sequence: CASSLARGDNSPLHF. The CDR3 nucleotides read TGTGCCAGCAGCTTAGCGCGGGGAGATAATTCACCCCTCCACTTT.